These T cell receptor beta chains were read from a single sample in a study of beta chain features in type 1 diabetes. The repertoire was sequenced with immunoSEQ multiplex PCR; TCRdb's copy has only in-frame clones and lacks some. This sample has a few hundred thousand clones, with approximately 16% found just once. Sequenced sample: naive CD4+ T cells from blood. These receptors were collected from a woman under 30 in good health. The conserved cysteine and the conserved F or W are not part of the CDR3 here. A D gene is named only where the DNA matches it firmly.

>TRBD2|TRBV18
ASSPTGTSAPTEQF
>NA|TRBV7-2
ASSSAGSGYNEQF
>NA|TRBV30
AWSVGGGLF
>TRBD1|TRBV5-6
ASSPGQGGYGYT
>TRBD1|TRBV14
ASSRLQGGGETQY
>TRBD1|TRBV7-2
ASSLTQGWEQF
>NA|TRBV30
AWSVPQGKNEKLF
>NA|TRBV5-1
ASSLEVSGFGANVLT
>NA|TRBV23-1
AGSRRFSGPQH
>TRBD2|TRBV19
ASSIQTSSSNEQF
>NA|TRBV7-2
ASSLVRGENEKLF
>TRBD2|TRBV15
ATSRPGLVQETQY
>NA|TRBV4-2
ASSQDSGGSSGANVLT
>TRBD2|TRBV9
ASSPRLAGLNEQF
>TRBD1|TRBV30
AWSLGQGAAQPQH
>TRBD2|TRBV7-9
ASSLVAGAPSYEQY
>NA|TRBV5-1
ASSLVGSSYNEQF
>NA|TRBV29-1
SVLDTEAF
>TRBD2|TRBV15
ATSRGGTSGRDTQY
>NA|TRBV28
ASSSHLQGRNYGYT
>TRBD1|TRBV6-5
ASTRDRRHYGYT
>NA|TRBV5-1
ASSLRRAGELF
>NA|TRBV15
ATSRDGLTGELF
>TRBD2|TRBV9
ASSLTASGIYEQY
>NA|TRBV23-1
ASTPDRLGNYGYT
>NA|TRBV27
ASSLYRGNTEAF